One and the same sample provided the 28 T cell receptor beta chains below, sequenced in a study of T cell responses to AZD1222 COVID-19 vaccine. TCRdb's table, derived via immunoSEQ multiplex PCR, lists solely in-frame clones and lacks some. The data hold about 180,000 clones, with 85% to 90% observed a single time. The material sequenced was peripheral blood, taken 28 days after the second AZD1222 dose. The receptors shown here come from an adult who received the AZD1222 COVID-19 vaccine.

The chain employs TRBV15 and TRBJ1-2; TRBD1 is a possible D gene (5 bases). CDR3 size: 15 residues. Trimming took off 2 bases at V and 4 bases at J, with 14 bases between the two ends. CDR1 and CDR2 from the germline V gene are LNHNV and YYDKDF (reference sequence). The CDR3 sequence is CATSRPQGGLYGYTF. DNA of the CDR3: TGTGCCACCAGCAGACCTCAGGGAGGACTCTATGGCTACACCTTC. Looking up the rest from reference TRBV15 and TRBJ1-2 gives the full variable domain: DAMVIQNPRYQVTQFGKPVTLSCSQTLNHNVMYWYQQKSSQAPKLLFHYYDKDFNNEADTPDNFQSRRPNTSFCFLDIRSPGLGDTAMYLCATSRPQGGLYGYTFGSGTRLTVV.

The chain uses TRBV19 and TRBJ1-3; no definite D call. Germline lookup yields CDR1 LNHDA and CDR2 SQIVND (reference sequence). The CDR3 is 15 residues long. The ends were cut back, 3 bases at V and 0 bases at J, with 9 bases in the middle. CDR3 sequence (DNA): TGTGCCAGTAGTATTCCGGAGTTCTCTGGAAACACCATATATTTT. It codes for CASSIPEFSGNTIYF.

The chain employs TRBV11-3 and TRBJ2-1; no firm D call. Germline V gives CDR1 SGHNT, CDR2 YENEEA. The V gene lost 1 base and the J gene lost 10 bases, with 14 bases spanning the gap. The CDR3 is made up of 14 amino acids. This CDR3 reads CASSLAPSLGEQFF. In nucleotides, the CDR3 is TGTGCCAGCAGCTTAGCCCCGTCATTGGGCGAGCAGTTCTTC.

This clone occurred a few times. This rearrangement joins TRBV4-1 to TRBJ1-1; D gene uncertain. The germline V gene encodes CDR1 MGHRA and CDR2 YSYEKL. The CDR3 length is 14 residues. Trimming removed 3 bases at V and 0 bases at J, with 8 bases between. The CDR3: CASSQPNLNTEAFF. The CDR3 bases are TGCGCCAGCAGCCAGCCGAACCTGAACACTGAAGCTTTCTTT.

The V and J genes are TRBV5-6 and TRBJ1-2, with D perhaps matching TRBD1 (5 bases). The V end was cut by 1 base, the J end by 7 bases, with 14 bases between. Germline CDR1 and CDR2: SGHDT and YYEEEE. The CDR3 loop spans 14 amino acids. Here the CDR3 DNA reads TGTGCCAGCAGCTTGAGGGGAAGAGGCGGTGGCTACACCTTC. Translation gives CASSLRGRGGGYTF.

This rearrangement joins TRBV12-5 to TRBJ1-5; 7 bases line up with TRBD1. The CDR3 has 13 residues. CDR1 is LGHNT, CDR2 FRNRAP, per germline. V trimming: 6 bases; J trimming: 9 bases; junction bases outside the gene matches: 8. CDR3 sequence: CASGRDSRGPQHF. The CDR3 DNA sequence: TGTGCTAGTGGGCGGGACAGCCGGGGGCCCCAGCATTTT.

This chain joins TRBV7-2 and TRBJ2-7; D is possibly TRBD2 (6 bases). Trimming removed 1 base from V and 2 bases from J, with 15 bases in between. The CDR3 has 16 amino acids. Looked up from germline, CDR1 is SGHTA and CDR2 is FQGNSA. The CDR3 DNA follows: TGTGCCAGCAGCTTAGTCTTCGGCGGGACCCCCTACGAGCAGTACTTC. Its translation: CASSLVFGGTPYEQYF. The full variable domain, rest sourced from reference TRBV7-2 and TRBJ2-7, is GAGVSQSPSNKVTEKGKDVELRCDPISGHTALYWYRQSLGQGLEFLIYFQGNSAPDKSGLPSDRFSAERTGGSVSTLTIQRTQQEDSAVYLCASSLVFGGTPYEQYFGPGTRLTVT.

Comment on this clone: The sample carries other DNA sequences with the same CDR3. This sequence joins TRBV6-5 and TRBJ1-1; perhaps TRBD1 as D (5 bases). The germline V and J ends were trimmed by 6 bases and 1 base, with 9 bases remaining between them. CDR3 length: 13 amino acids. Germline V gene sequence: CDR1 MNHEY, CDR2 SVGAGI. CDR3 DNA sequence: TGTGCCAGCAGACCCGGACAGAACACTGAAGCTTTCTTT. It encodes CASRPGQNTEAFF.

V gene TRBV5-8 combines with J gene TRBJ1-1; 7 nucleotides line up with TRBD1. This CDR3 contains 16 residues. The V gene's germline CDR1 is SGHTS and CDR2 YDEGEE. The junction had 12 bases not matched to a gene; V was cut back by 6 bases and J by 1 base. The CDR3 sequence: CASTKPGGIGNTEAFF. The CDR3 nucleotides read TGTGCCAGCACCAAGCCAGGGGGAATTGGGAACACTGAAGCTTTCTTT.

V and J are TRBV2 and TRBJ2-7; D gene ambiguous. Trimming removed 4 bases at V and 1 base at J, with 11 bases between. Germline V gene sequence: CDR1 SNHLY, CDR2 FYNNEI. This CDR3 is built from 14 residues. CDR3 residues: CASSGPPLSYEQYF. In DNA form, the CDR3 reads TGTGCCAGCAGTGGCCCACCGCTATCCTACGAGCAGTACTTC. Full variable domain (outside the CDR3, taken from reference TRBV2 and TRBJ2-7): EPEVTQTPSHQVTQMGQEVILRCVPISNHLYFYWYRQILGQKVEFLVSFYNNEISEKSEIFDDQFSVERPDGSNFTLKIRSTKLEDSAMYFCASSGPPLSYEQYFGPGTRLTVT.

CDR3 region: CASSLPGTGGNTEAFF. CDR3 coding DNA: TGCGCCAGCAGCTTGCCGGGGACAGGCGGAAACACTGAAGCTTTCTTT. The chain uses TRBV5-1 and TRBJ1-1; 8 nucleotides match TRBD1. Germline trimming cut 1 base from V and 2 bases from J; bases unmatched to any gene: 7. This CDR3 contains 16 residues. Germline CDR1 is SGHRS and CDR2 is YFSETQ. The variable domain in full, with the rest retrieved from reference TRBV5-1 and TRBJ1-1, is KAGVTQTPRYLIKTRGQQVTLSCSPISGHRSVSWYQQTPGQGLQFLFEYFSETQRNKGNFPGRFSGRQFSNSRSEMNVSTLELGDSALYLCASSLPGTGGNTEAFFGQGTRLTVV.

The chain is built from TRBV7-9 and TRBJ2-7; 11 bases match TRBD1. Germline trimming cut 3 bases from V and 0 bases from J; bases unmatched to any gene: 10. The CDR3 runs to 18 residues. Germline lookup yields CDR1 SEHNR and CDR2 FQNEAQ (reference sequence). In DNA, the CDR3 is TGTGCCAGCAGCTTCCGGACAGGGGGCCGAGACAACTCCTACGAGCAGTACTTC. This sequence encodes CASSFRTGGRDNSYEQYF.

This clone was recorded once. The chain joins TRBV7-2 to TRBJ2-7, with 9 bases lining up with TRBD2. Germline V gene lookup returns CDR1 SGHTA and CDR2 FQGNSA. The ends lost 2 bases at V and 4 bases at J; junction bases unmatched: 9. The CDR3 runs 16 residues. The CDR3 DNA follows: TGTGCCAGCAGCTTATGGGGTGGGACTAGCTCTTACGAGCAGTACTTC. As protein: CASSLWGGTSSYEQYF. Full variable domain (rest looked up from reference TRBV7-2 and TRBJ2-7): GAGVSQSPSNKVTEKGKDVELRCDPISGHTALYWYRQSLGQGLEFLIYFQGNSAPDKSGLPSDRFSAERTGGSVSTLTIQRTQQEDSAVYLCASSLWGGTSSYEQYFGPGTRLTVT.

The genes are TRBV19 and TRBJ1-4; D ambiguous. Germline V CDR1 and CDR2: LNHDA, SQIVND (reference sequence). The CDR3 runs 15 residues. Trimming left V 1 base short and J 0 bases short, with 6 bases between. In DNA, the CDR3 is TGTGCCAGTAGTATAGGAGGCGCAACTAATGAAAAACTGTTTTTT. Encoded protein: CASSIGGATNEKLFF.

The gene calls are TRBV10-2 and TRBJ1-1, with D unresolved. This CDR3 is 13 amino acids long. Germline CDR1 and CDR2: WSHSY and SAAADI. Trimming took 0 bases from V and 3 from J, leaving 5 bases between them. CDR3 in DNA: TGCGCCAGCAGTGAGTCCCCGGACACTGAAGCTTTCTTT. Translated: CASSESPDTEAFF.

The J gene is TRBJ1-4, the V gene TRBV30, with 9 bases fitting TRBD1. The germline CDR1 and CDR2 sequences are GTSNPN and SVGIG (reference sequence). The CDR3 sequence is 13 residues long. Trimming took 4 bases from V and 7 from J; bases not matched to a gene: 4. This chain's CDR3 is CAWMGTGSEKLFF. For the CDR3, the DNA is TGTGCCTGGATGGGGACAGGGAGTGAAAAACTGTTTTTT.

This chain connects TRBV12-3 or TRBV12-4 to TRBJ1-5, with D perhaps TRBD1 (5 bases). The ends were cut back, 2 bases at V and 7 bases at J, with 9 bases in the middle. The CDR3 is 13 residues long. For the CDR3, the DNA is TGTGCCAGCAGTTTATCAGGGTTGCAGCCCCAGCATTTT. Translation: CASSLSGLQPQHF.

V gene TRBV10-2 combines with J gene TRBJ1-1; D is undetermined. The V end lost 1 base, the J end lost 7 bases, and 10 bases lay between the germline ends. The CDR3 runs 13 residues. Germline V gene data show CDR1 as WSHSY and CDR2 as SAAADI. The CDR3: CASSELRGVEAFF. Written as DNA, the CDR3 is TGCGCCAGCAGTGAGTTGAGAGGAGTTGAAGCTTTCTTT.

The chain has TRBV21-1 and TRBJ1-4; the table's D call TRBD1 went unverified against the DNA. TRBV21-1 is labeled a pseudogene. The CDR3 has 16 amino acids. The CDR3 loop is CASSPITGTGREKLFF. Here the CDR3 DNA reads TGTGCCAGCAGTCCTATCACGGGGACAGGACGTGAAAAACTGTTTTTT.

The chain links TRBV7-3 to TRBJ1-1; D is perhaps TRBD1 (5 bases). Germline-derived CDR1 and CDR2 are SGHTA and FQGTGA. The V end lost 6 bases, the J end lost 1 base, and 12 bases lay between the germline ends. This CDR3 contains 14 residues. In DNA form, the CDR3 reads TGTGCCAGCAGTACGGGACGGACGAACACTGAAGCTTTCTTT. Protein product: CASSTGRTNTEAFF. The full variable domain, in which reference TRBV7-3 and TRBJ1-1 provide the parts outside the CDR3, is GAGVSQTPSNKVTEKGKYVELRCDPISGHTALYWYRQSLGQGPEFLIYFQGTGAADDSGLPNDRFFAVRPEGSVSTLKIQRTERGDSAVYLCASSTGRTNTEAFFGQGTRLTVV.

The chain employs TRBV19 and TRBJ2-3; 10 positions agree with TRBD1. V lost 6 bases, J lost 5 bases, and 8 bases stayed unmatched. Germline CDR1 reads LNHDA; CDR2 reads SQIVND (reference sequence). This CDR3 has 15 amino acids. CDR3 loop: CASRDRDRGRDTQYF. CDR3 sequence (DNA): TGTGCCAGTAGGGACCGGGACAGGGGACGAGATACGCAGTATTTT.

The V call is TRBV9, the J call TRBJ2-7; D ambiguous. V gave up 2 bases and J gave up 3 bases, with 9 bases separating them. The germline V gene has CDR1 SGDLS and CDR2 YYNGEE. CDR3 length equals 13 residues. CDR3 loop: CASSVAANYEQYF. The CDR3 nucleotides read TGTGCCAGCAGCGTGGCAGCTAACTACGAGCAGTACTTC.

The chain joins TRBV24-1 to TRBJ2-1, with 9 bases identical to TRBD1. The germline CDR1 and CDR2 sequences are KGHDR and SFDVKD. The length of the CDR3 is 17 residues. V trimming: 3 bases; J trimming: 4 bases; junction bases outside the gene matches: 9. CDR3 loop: CATSDPNPGTGYNEQFF. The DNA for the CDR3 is TGTGCCACCAGTGATCCAAATCCCGGGACAGGGTACAATGAGCAGTTCTTC.

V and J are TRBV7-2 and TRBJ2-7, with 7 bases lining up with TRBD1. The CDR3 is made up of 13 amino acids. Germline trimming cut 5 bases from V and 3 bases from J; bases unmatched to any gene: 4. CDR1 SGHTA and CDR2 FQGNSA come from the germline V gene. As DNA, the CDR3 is TGTGCCAGCAGCGGTCAGGGGGTCTACGAGCAGTACTTC. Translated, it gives CASSGQGVYEQYF.

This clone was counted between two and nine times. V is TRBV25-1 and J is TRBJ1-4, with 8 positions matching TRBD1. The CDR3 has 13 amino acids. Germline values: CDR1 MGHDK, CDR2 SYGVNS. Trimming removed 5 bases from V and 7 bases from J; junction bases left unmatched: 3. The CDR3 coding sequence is TGTGCCAGCAGTCCGACAGGGGTTGAAAAACTGTTTTTT. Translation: CASSPTGVEKLFF.

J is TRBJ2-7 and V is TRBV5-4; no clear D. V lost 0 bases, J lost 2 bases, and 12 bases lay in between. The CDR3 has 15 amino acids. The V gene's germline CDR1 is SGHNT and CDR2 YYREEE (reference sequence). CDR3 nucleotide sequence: TGTGCCAGCAGCTTGGAAGATGGCAGCACCTACGAGCAGTACTTC. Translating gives CASSLEDGSTYEQYF.

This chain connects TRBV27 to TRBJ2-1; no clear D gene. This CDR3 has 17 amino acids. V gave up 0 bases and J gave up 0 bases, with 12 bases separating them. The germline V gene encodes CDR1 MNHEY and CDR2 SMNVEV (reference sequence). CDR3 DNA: TGTGCCAGCAGTTTATCCTCGACCTGGAGCTCCTACAATGAGCAGTTCTTC. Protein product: CASSLSSTWSSYNEQFF.

The CDR3 here is CASSLRGLAGVNEQFF. CDR3 coding DNA: TGTGCCAGCAGCTTAAGAGGCCTAGCGGGGGTCAATGAGCAGTTCTTC. This chain connects TRBV7-3 to TRBJ2-1; 10 bases are shared with TRBD2. V was pared by 1 base and J by 6 bases, with 6 bases of the junction left unmatched. The CDR3 length is 16 residues. Looked up from germline, CDR1 is SGHTA and CDR2 is FQGTGA.